This T cell receptor beta chain emerged from a study of blood T cell repertoires in COVID-19. Study-wide context: T cells, B-cell-depleted T cells, or PBMCs provided the cDNA or gDNA that served as material.

Sequencing used immunoSEQ multiplex PCR; TCRdb keeps in-frame clones, though not all of them. The table has roughly 200,000 clones, roughly nine tenths seen once. Allocation to cohorts depended on clinical history reported by the participants. This CDR3 has 16 amino acids. V shed 3 bases and J shed 7 bases, with 19 bases lying between them. Germline values: CDR1 MNHNS, CDR2 SASEGT. Source material: PBMCs or T cells enriched from blood (not recorded which). The chain couples TRBV6-1 to TRBJ1-3; possibly TRBD1 for D (6 bases). The sequence derives from a woman aged 40 to 50 with acute COVID-19. The CDR3 nucleotides read TGTGCCAGCAGTGATGGGCGGCAGGGGCTCTGGAACACCATATATTTT. Protein product: CASSDGRQGLWNTIYF.